The entry below describes one T cell receptor beta chain. Its antigen is not identified. This sample was included in a study of T cell responses to AZD1222 COVID-19 vaccine. The data were produced by immunoSEQ multiplex PCR, yet TCRdb's version contains in-frame clones alone and is incomplete. The repertoire holds roughly 120,000 clones, with about 90% as singletons. The study, taken as a whole, reports: No repertoire was sampled before or during the peak T cell response, only after it. Spike-specific TCR repertoires showed rising breadth and depth after two AZD1222 doses. Vaccine-associated CD4 TCRs ranged over spike, dominating at 160-218 and 743-854.

The TCR comes from an adult in good health. The material sequenced was peripheral blood, taken on day 0 of AZD1222 vaccination.

The CDR3, as DNA: TGTGCCTGGACGGGGACAATCTATGGCTACACCTTC. Protein: CAWTGTIYGYTF. This chain uses TRBV30 with TRBJ1-2; D is perhaps TRBD1 (6 bases). This CDR3 has 12 amino acids. V was cut by 4 bases and J by 4 bases, with 10 bases left in between. CDR1 GTSNPN and CDR2 SVGIG come from the germline V gene (reference sequence).